This T cell receptor beta chain appears in the sequencing data of a study of long-term antiretroviral therapy in people with HIV. Losses at the gene ends were 4 bases for V and 8 bases for J; bases not matched to a gene: 12. This CDR3 spans 16 amino acids. The V gene's germline CDR1 is SGHAT and CDR2 FQNNGV. Sequencing relied on immunoSEQ assay v3.0, run at survey level. Clones were read by immunoSEQ multiplex PCR, and TCRdb kept only the in-frame ones, dropping some. The table has 20,000 to 30,000 clones, approximately 86% seen once; the top ten hold more than 15%. Study-level results: The clones with expansion before ART were dominant in the repertoire at all time points.

Of note for this clone: Its target is not known.

Material: unsorted PBMCs, obtained 1.2 years after starting antiretroviral therapy. The receptor comes from a man over 45 with HIV. The chain couples TRBV11-2 to TRBJ2-2, with 8 bases lining up with TRBD2. The CDR3 DNA reads as TGTGCCAGCAGCTCCGGACTAGCTCAACCAGCTGGGGAGCTGTTTTTT. The encoded protein is CASSSGLAQPAGELFF.